This T cell receptor (beta chain) was observed in a study of cytomegalovirus exposure and HLA in healthy donors. Study background: The same platform used for the roughly 650 first-cohort repertoires was also used for the approximately 120 validation repertoires, as a later analysis reported.

CDR1 and CDR2 from the germline V gene are SNHLY and FYNNEI. This CDR3 is built from 14 residues. V was shortened by 1 base and J by 7 bases, with 11 bases between the two germline ends. TCRdb's table, derived via immunoSEQ multiplex PCR, lists solely in-frame clones and lacks some. The data show about 200,000 clones, 83% seen once. Findings and limits, study-wide: A few of the chains that were CMV-associated were confirmed in vitro to be specific for CMV antigens. Published work reported that the classifier diagnosed cytomegalovirus status with high specificity and sensitivity. Rarity marked most TCR sequences, yet some public TCRs occurred in many donors.

A remark on this clone: No antigen is known for it.

The specimen was PBMCs. The source is a woman between 18 and 30 years old in good health and CMV-seronegative. This sequence joins TRBV2 and TRBJ1-5; a possible D gene is TRBD1 (5 bases). CDR3 in DNA: TGTGCCAGCAGTGAAGGAGGGGCAGGGCAGCCCCAGCATTTT. This codes for CASSEGGAGQPQHF. Together with reference TRBV2 and TRBJ1-5, the CDR3 gives the full variable domain: EPEVTQTPSHQVTQMGQEVILRCVPISNHLYFYWYRQILGQKVEFLVSFYNNEISEKSEIFDDQFSVERPDGSNFTLKIRSTKLEDSAMYFCASSEGGAGQPQHFGDGTRLSIL.